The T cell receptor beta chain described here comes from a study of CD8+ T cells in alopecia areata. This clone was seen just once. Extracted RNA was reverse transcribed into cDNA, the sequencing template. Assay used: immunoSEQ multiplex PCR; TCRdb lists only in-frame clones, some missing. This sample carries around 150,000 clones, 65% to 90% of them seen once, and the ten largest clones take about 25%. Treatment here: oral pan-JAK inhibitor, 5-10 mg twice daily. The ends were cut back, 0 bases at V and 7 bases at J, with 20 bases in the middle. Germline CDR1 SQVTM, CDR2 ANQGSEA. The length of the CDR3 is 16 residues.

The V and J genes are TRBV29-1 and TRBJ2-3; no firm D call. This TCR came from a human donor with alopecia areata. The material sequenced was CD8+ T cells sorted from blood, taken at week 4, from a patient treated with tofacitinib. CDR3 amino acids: CSVEDLLKDPPYTQYF. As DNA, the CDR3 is TGCAGCGTTGAAGATCTATTGAAAGACCCACCTTATACGCAGTATTTT.